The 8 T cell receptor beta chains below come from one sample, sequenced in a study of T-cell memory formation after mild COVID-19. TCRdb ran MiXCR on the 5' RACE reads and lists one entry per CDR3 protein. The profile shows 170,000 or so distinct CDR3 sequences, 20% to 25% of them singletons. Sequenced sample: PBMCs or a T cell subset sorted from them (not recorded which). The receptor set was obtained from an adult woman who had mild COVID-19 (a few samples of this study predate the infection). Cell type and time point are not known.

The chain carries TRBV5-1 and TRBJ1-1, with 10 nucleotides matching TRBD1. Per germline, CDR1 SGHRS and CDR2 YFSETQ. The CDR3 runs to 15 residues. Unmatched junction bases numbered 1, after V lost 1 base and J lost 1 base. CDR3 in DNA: TGCGCCAGCAGCTTGTGGACAGGGGGGAACACTGAAGCTTTCTTT. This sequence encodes CASSLWTGGNTEAFF.

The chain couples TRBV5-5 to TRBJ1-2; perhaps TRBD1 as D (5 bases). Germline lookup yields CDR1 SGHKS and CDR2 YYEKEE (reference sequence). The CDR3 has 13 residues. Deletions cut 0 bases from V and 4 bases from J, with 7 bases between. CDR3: CASSLEQVYGYTF. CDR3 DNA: TGTGCCAGCAGCTTGGAACAGGTCTATGGCTACACCTTC.

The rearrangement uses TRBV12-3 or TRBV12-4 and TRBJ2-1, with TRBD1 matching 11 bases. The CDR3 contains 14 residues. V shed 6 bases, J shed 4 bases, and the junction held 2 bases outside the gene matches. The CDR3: CASRGTGGYNEQFF. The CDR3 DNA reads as TGTGCCAGCAGGGGGACAGGGGGATACAATGAGCAGTTCTTC.

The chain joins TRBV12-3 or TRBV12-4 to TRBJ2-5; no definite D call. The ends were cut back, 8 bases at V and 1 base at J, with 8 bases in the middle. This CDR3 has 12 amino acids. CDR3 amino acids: CASSPVQETQYF. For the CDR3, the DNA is TGTGCCAGCTCCCCGGTCCAAGAGACCCAGTACTTC.

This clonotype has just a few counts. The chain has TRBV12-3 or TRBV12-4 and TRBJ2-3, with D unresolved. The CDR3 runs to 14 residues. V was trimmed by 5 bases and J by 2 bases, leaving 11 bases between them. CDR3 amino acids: CASSPVGLTDTQYF. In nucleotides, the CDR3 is TGTGCCAGCAGTCCCGTTGGGCTCACAGATACGCAGTATTTT.

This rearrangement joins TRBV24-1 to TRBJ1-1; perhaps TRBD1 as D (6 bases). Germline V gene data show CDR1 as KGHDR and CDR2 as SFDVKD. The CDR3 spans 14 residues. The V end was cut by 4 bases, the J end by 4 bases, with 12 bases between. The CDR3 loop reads CATSETGDITEAFF. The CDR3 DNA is TGTGCCACCAGTGAAACCGGGGACATCACTGAAGCTTTCTTT.

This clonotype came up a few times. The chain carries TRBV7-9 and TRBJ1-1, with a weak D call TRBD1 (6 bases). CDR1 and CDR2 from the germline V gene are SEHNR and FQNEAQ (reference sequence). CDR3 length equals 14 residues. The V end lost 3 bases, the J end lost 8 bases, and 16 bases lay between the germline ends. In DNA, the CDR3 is TGTGCCAGCAGCTTTAAGGGGGGACCCCCAGAAGCTTTCTTT. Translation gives CASSFKGGPPEAFF. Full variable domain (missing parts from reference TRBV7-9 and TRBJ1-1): DTGVSQNPRHKITKRGQNVTFRCDPISEHNRLYWYRQTLGQGPEFLTYFQNEAQLEKSRLLSDRFSAERPKGSFSTLEIQRTEQGDSAMYLCASSFKGGPPEAFFGQGTRLTVV.

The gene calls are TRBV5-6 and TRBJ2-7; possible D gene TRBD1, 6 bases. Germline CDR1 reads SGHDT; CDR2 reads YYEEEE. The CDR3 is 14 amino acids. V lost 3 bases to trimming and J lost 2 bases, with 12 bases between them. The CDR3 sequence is CASSYIGQTYEQYF. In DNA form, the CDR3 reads TGTGCCAGCAGCTATATTGGACAGACCTACGAGCAGTACTTC.